This T cell receptor beta chain was captured in a study of T-cell reconstitution after alpha-beta-depleted transplantation in children. This clonotype appeared a few times. The antigen is not known. Findings and limits, study-wide: Several hundred rapidly expanded clones from non-depleted graft cells reportedly supplied alpha-beta T cells about two months post-transplant. In some patients, recipient T cells and intrathymic progenitors surviving conditioning explained high day-60 diversity.

CDR3 length: 13 residues. Unmatched junction bases numbered 5, after V lost 6 bases and J lost 8 bases. Germline V lookup: CDR1 SNHLY, CDR2 FYNNEI. The authors prepared the TCRbeta library with unique molecular identifiers. TCRdb itself ran the PCR reads through MiXCR, one entry per CDR3 protein. The data contain 25,000 to 30,000 distinct CDR3 sequences, under 7% of them singletons. The sample in question was PBMCs, mostly from graft donor cells, obtained 180 days after TCRalphabeta/CD19-depleted stem cell transplant. The chain links TRBV2 to TRBJ1-2, with 11 bases identical to TRBD1. The sequence came from a male patient between 10 and 17 years old who had a stem cell transplant for acute myeloid leukemia, so the T cells may come from the graft donor. The CDR3 DNA sequence: TGTGCCAGCAGCATGGACAGGGGGCGCGGCTACACCTTC. It translates to CASSMDRGRGYTF. Supplemented by reference TRBV2 and TRBJ1-2, the full variable domain reads EPEVTQTPSHQVTQMGQEVILRCVPISNHLYFYWYRQILGQKVEFLVSFYNNEISEKSEIFDDQFSVERPDGSNFTLKIRSTKLEDSAMYFCASSMDRGRGYTFGSGTRLTVV.